The TCR beta chain described here comes from a study of regulatory T cells in long-lasting Graves disease. V trimming: 0 bases; J trimming: 3 bases; junction bases outside the gene matches: 8. The CDR3 has 17 amino acids. Germline V gene data show CDR1 as MNHEY and CDR2 as SMNVEV (reference sequence). This clonotype was seen ten or more times. Stated time point: newly diagnosed GD, antithyroid drugs for less than 3 months. From PBMCs, RNA was extracted and then used to make the TCR library. Building of the TCR beta libraries involved iRepertoire HTBI primers and Arm-PCR of CDR3 regions. TCRdb processed the multiplex PCR reads anew with MiXCR; each CDR3 protein has one entry. The sample gives roughly 500,000 distinct CDR3 sequences, roughly 14% of which show up once; roughly 10% is in the top ten. These data also featured in a second study, about T cells in Graves' hyperthyroidism and ophthalmopathy.

Sequenced here: peripheral blood mononuclear cells (PBMCs), sampled at new diagnosis, from a patient treated with antithyroid drugs. The sequence was collected from a man aged 25 to 40 with Graves disease. This sequence joins TRBV27 and TRBJ2-5, with TRBD1 matching 9 bases. As DNA, the CDR3 is TGTGCCAGCAGTTTATCTAGGGACAGGGCGGGGGAAGAGACCCAGTACTTC. It translates to CASSLSRDRAGEETQYF.